Listed here are 8 T cell receptor beta chains from one sample, sequenced in a study of cytomegalovirus exposure and HLA in healthy donors. This PCR relied on a set of 60 Vbeta primers and 13 Jbeta primers. Clones were read by immunoSEQ multiplex PCR, and TCRdb kept only the in-frame ones, dropping some. The sample lists roughly 190,000 clones; about 9.4% were seen once. What was sequenced was PBMCs. The receptors here all came from a woman aged 30 to 39 in good health and CMV-seropositive.

CDR3 protein: CASSLTGLGGVETQYF. The CDR3, as DNA: TGTGCCAGCAGCTTGACGGGACTAGGGGGGGTGGAGACCCAGTACTTC. The rearrangement joins TRBV7-2 to TRBJ2-5, with 8 positions matching TRBD2. V lost 3 bases and J lost 5; bases outside the gene matches: 11. The germline gives CDR1 SGHTA, CDR2 FQGNSA. The CDR3 totals 16 residues.

This clone was seen a handful of times. The chain links TRBV2 to TRBJ1-1, with TRBD1 matching over 9 bases. CDR3 length equals 14 residues. CDR1 and CDR2 from the germline V gene are SNHLY and FYNNEI. V shed 7 bases, J shed 4 bases, and the junction held 7 bases outside the gene matches. Written as DNA, the CDR3 is TGTGCCAGCACCCGGGACAGGGCGAGCACTGAAGCTTTCTTT. Its protein product is CASTRDRASTEAFF.

This clone was counted a few times. This chain connects TRBV7-2 to TRBJ2-2; the D gene is possibly TRBD2 (5 bases). Germline loops: CDR1 SGHTA, CDR2 FQGNSA. V was cut by 3 bases and J by 1 base, with 9 bases left in between. CDR3 length equals 15 residues. The CDR3 DNA follows: TGTGCCAGCAGCTTTGGCAGCGGGAACACCGGGGAGCTGTTTTTT. The encoded protein is CASSFGSGNTGELFF.

J is TRBJ2-7 and V is TRBV5-1; D possibly corresponds to TRBD2 (6 bases). CDR3 length: 17 residues. The V gene's germline CDR1 is SGHRS and CDR2 YFSETQ. Trimming removed 1 base at V and 5 bases at J, with 22 bases between. The CDR3 DNA follows: TGCGCCAGCAGCTTGCCTGCCGCCGGAGGGCCCCCTAACGAGCAGTACTTC. This gives the protein CASSLPAAGGPPNEQYF.

This chain links TRBV7-2 with TRBJ2-7; D is undetermined. V lost 1 base and J lost 5, with 9 bases in between. The CDR3 loop spans 13 amino acids. Germline lookup yields CDR1 SGHTA and CDR2 FQGNSA. CDR3 nucleotide sequence: TGTGCCAGCAGCTTAGGGGCCGTGGACGAGCAGTACTTC. It specifies CASSLGAVDEQYF.

J is TRBJ1-2 and V is TRBV5-6, with D possibly matching TRBD1 (6 bases). The length of the CDR3 is 13 residues. The germline CDR1 and CDR2 sequences are SGHDT and YYEEEE. With 2 bases removed from V and 6 bases from J, the gap between germline ends came to 11 bases. The DNA of the CDR3 is TGTGCCAGCAGCTTTTTAACAGGGAATGGCTACACCTTC. Amino acids: CASSFLTGNGYTF. The whole variable domain, filled in from reference TRBV5-6 and TRBJ1-2, reads DAGVTQSPTHLIKTRGQQVTLRCSPKSGHDTVSWYQQALGQGPQFIFQYYEEEERQRGNFPDRFSGHQFPNYSSELNVNALLLGDSALYLCASSFLTGNGYTFGSGTRLTVV.

This clone was counted a few times. The chain is built from TRBV30 and TRBJ2-7; 12 nucleotides align to TRBD1. The CDR3 consists of 15 residues. In germline, CDR1 is GTSNPN, CDR2 SVGIG (reference sequence). V shed 4 bases, J shed 9 bases, and the junction held 13 bases outside the gene matches. This chain's CDR3 is CAWTLAGTGGRRQYF. The CDR3 DNA reads TGTGCCTGGACTCTTGCCGGGACAGGGGGCAGACGGCAGTACTTC.

This clone came up a few times. One end of the junction is discordant with germline, which a read error may explain. The chain links TRBV19 to TRBJ1-5; 9 positions agree with TRBD1. The germline V gene has CDR1 LNHDA and CDR2 SQIVND (reference sequence). The CDR3 loop spans 16 amino acids. As DNA, the CDR3 is TGTGTCAGTAGTCTCGGGACAGGGTTATTGGGTCAGCCCCAGCATTTT. Amino acids: CVSSLGTGLLGQPQHF. The full variable domain, with the rest looked up from reference TRBV19 and TRBJ1-5, is DGGITQSPKYLFRKEGQNVTLSCEQNLNHDAMYWYRQDPGQGLRLIYYSQIVNDFQKGDIAEGYSVSREKKESFPLTVTSAQKNPTAFYLCVSSLGTGLLGQPQHFGDGTRLSIL.